Listed below are T cell receptor beta chains from one sample, sequenced in a study of blood T cells in healthy people across ages. MiXCR was run by TCRdb on the 5' RACE reads, yielding one entry per CDR3 protein. The top ten clones hold roughly 10% of a sample with 800,000 to 950,000 distinct CDR3 sequences, almost 30% of them seen once. Another study also made use of these data, one on T cells of mothers and their children.

Sequencing was carried out using blood. These receptor sequences come from a woman aged 40 to 50 in good health. The CDR3 runs from the conserved cysteine through the conserved F or W. Each record gives: V gene, J gene, D gene, clone size, CDR3 protein, CDR3 DNA. D genes are given only for firm matches. Clone size is shown for a subset of rows, as once, few, many or a class of expanded clone.

v_gene: TRBV20-1
j_gene: TRBJ2-2
d_gene: TRBD1
abundance: few
CDR3aa: CSAGGSHRGWAGELFF
CDR3nt: TGCAGTGCTGGAGGATCCCACAGGGGATGGGCCGGGGAGCTGTTTTTT

v_gene: TRBV7-3
j_gene: TRBJ1-1
d_gene: .
abundance: many
CDR3aa: CASSPPRSTEAFF
CDR3nt: TGTGCCAGCAGCCCCCCACGGAGCACTGAAGCTTTCTTT

v_gene: TRBV12-3/TRBV12-4
j_gene: TRBJ2-7
d_gene: TRBD2
abundance: many
CDR3aa: CASSFRLAGAQGPYEQYF
CDR3nt: TGTGCCAGCAGTTTTAGACTAGCGGGGGCCCAAGGTCCCTACGAGCAGTACTTC

v_gene: TRBV27
j_gene: TRBJ2-3
d_gene: TRBD1
abundance: many
CDR3aa: CASSLIAGGSDTQYF
CDR3nt: TGTGCCAGCAGTTTAATTGCAGGGGGCTCAGATACGCAGTATTTT

v_gene: TRBV6-6
j_gene: TRBJ2-2
d_gene: .
abundance: .
CDR3aa: CASTLPGTGELFF
CDR3nt: TGTGCCAGCACCCTGCCCGGGACCGGGGAGCTGTTTTTT

v_gene: TRBV6-2/TRBV6-3
j_gene: TRBJ2-4
d_gene: .
abundance: few
CDR3aa: CASSYGAGNEQYF
CDR3nt: TGTGCCAGCAGTTACGGAGCAGGCAATGAGCAGTACTTC

v_gene: TRBV2
j_gene: TRBJ1-4
d_gene: .
abundance: .
CDR3aa: CASSEDRGSEKLFF
CDR3nt: TGTGCCAGCAGTGAAGACCGGGGTTCTGAAAAACTGTTTTTT

v_gene: TRBV30
j_gene: TRBJ2-7
d_gene: .
abundance: .
CDR3aa: CAWSIGQKYEQDF
CDR3nt: TGTGCCTGGAGTATCGGGCAGAAATACGAGCAGGACTTC

v_gene: TRBV9
j_gene: TRBJ2-1
d_gene: .
abundance: many
CDR3aa: CASSVAAGLYNEQFF
CDR3nt: TGTGCCAGCAGCGTAGCCGCCGGACTCTACAATGAGCAGTTCTTC

v_gene: TRBV2
j_gene: TRBJ1-2
d_gene: .
abundance: .
CDR3aa: CAGRPGFQYGYTF
CDR3nt: TGTGCCGGCAGGCCGGGATTTCAATATGGCTACACCTTC

v_gene: TRBV28
j_gene: TRBJ2-7
d_gene: .
abundance: few
CDR3aa: CASSSRRQNSYEQYF
CDR3nt: TGTGCCAGCAGTTCTCGACGACAAAACTCCTACGAGCAGTACTTC

v_gene: TRBV7-3
j_gene: TRBJ1-1
d_gene: .
abundance: .
CDR3aa: CASSTSGLVGTEAFF
CDR3nt: TGTGCCAGCTCAACGTCAGGGTTGGTGGGCACTGAAGCTTTCTTT

v_gene: TRBV9
j_gene: TRBJ1-1
d_gene: .
abundance: many
CDR3aa: CASSVGGVNTEAFF
CDR3nt: TGTGCCAGCAGCGTAGGTGGCGTTAACACTGAAGCTTTCTTT

v_gene: TRBV5-5
j_gene: TRBJ2-1
d_gene: TRBD1
abundance: .
CDR3aa: CTSRGATGGSEQFF
CDR3nt: TGTACCAGCAGGGGTGCGACAGGGGGAAGTGAGCAGTTCTTC

v_gene: TRBV5-6
j_gene: TRBJ2-1
d_gene: .
abundance: .
CDR3aa: CASTLRQYNEQFF
CDR3nt: TGTGCCAGCACCCTCAGACAGTACAATGAGCAGTTCTTC

v_gene: TRBV29-1
j_gene: TRBJ1-2
d_gene: TRBD1
abundance: .
CDR3aa: CSVEDDRVVGGYTF
CDR3nt: TGCAGCGTTGAAGACGACAGGGTGGTCGGTGGCTACACCTTC

v_gene: TRBV7-3
j_gene: TRBJ1-2
d_gene: .
abundance: few
CDR3aa: CASSLTGEDGYTF
CDR3nt: TGTGCCAGCAGCTTAACAGGGGAGGATGGCTACACCTTC

v_gene: TRBV4-2
j_gene: TRBJ2-5
d_gene: TRBD1
abundance: few
CDR3aa: CASSQAHAGQVQETQYF
CDR3nt: TGTGCCAGCAGCCAAGCCCACGCGGGACAGGTACAAGAGACCCAGTACTTC

v_gene: TRBV6-2/TRBV6-3
j_gene: TRBJ2-7
d_gene: .
abundance: .
CDR3aa: CASIRDGLNYEQYF
CDR3nt: TGTGCCAGTATCCGGGACGGCCTGAACTACGAGCAGTACTTC

v_gene: TRBV7-2
j_gene: TRBJ1-2
d_gene: .
abundance: .
CDR3aa: CDSSSPGRGLEGYTF
CDR3nt: TGTGACAGCAGCTCCCCGGGGAGGGGGTTGGAGGGCTACACCTTC

v_gene: TRBV2
j_gene: TRBJ2-1
d_gene: TRBD2
abundance: .
CDR3aa: CASSTLSGGSSYNEQFF
CDR3nt: TGTGCCAGCAGTACACTTAGCGGGGGGTCTTCCTACAATGAGCAGTTCTTC

v_gene: TRBV28
j_gene: TRBJ2-4
d_gene: .
abundance: many
CDR3aa: CASSLPSLGKNIQYF
CDR3nt: TGTGCCAGCAGTTTACCCTCGTTAGGCAAAAACATTCAGTACTTC

v_gene: TRBV19
j_gene: TRBJ2-7
d_gene: .
abundance: .
CDR3aa: CASSILGFSEQYF
CDR3nt: TGTGCCAGTAGTATCCTGGGTTTCTCCGAGCAGTACTTC

v_gene: TRBV12-3/TRBV12-4
j_gene: TRBJ1-1
d_gene: .
abundance: .
CDR3aa: CASSLVRVGAFF
CDR3nt: TGTGCCAGCAGTTTGGTTCGGGTGGGAGCTTTCTTT